The 11 T cell receptor beta chains below all came from one sample that was sequenced in a study of OX40 agonist ivuxolimab in advanced cancers. Method: immunoSEQ multiplex PCR; TCRdb's copy keeps in-frame clones and lacks some. The sample contains over 65,000 clones, 92% of which appear only once. Sequences were derived from CD4+ or CD8+ T cells sorted from blood, sampled in a trial of the OX40 agonist ivuxolimab. The source is an adult with an advanced solid tumor such as melanoma, head and neck, liver or kidney cancer.

J is TRBJ2-7 and V is TRBV6-1, with D perhaps TRBD2 (6 bases). CDR1 is MNHNS, CDR2 SASEGT, per germline. The V end lost 6 bases, the J end lost 3 bases, and 12 bases lay between the germline ends. This CDR3 region has 13 residues. CDR3 coding DNA: TGTGCCAGCAGGGACGGGGGAGACTACGAGCAGTACTTC. It encodes CASRDGGDYEQYF.

The V gene is TRBV7-8, the J gene TRBJ1-5; 7 bases fit TRBD1. The CDR3 length is 15 residues. CDR1 and CDR2 from the germline V gene are SGHVS and FQNEAQ. J was trimmed by 4 bases and V by 5 bases; bases with no gene match: 8. The CDR3 coding sequence is TGTGCCAGCAGCCCCCGACAGGGTCCGAATCAGCCCCAGCATTTT. Translating gives CASSPRQGPNQPQHF.

This rearrangement joins TRBV9 to TRBJ2-2, with 11 bases matching TRBD2. From germline, CDR1 is SGDLS and CDR2 YYNGEE. After removal of 4 bases from V and 7 bases from J, the junction contained 6 bases not matched to a gene. The CDR3 covers 15 residues. CDR3: CASSPTSGTDGELFF. The CDR3 coding sequence is TGTGCCAGCAGCCCGACTAGCGGGACGGACGGGGAGCTGTTTTTT.

The chain combines TRBV27 with TRBJ2-5; TRBD2 is a possible D gene (6 bases). V was cut by 7 bases and J by 4 bases, with 13 bases left in between. Germline loops: CDR1 MNHEY, CDR2 SMNVEV (reference sequence). The CDR3 has 13 residues. The CDR3 is CASKRRDLETQYF. Here the CDR3 DNA reads TGTGCCAGCAAGAGGCGGGATTTAGAGACCCAGTACTTC.

The rearrangement uses TRBV10-1 and TRBJ2-7; 7 bases are shared with TRBD1. Germline CDR1 and CDR2: WNHNN and SYGVQD (reference sequence). Trimming took 2 bases from V and 2 from J; bases not matched to a gene: 3. The CDR3 covers 14 residues. The chain's CDR3 is CASSEGTETYEQYF. In DNA, the CDR3 is TGCGCCAGCAGTGAGGGGACAGAGACCTACGAGCAGTACTTC.

This sequence joins TRBV4-3 and TRBJ1-4, with D perhaps TRBD1 (5 bases). The V gene lost 6 bases and the J gene lost 8 bases, with 16 bases spanning the gap. Looked up from germline, CDR1 is LGHNA and CDR2 is YSLEER. The CDR3 is 14 amino acids. CDR3 in DNA: TGCGCCAGCAGTCAGAGTGGAGAGGGGGAAAAACTGTTTTTT. Translated: CASSQSGEGEKLFF.

This chain connects TRBV2 to TRBJ1-2; TRBD1 matches at 10 bases. Germline assignment: CDR1 SNHLY and CDR2 FYNNEI. The CDR3 loop spans 15 amino acids. J lost 5 bases, V lost 8 bases, and 11 bases had no gene match. This CDR3 is CASGVPRTGGYGYTF. The DNA of the CDR3 is TGTGCCAGCGGGGTCCCGAGGACAGGGGGTTATGGCTACACCTTC. The variable domain in full, completed from reference TRBV2 and TRBJ1-2, reads EPEVTQTPSHQVTQMGQEVILRCVPISNHLYFYWYRQILGQKVEFLVSFYNNEISEKSEIFDDQFSVERPDGSNFTLKIRSTKLEDSAMYFCASGVPRTGGYGYTFGSGTRLTVV.

V and J are TRBV7-3 and TRBJ2-2; D gene unclear. This CDR3 region has 12 residues. V was cut by 4 bases and J by 6 bases, with 6 bases left in between. The germline V gene has CDR1 SGHTA and CDR2 FQGTGA. CDR3: CASSSIPGELFF. In DNA form, the CDR3 reads TGTGCCAGCAGCTCCATTCCCGGGGAGCTGTTTTTT.

This clone showed up just once. The V call is TRBV28, the J call TRBJ1-4, with D possibly being TRBD1 (5 bases). The CDR3 contains 14 residues. The V end was cut by 8 bases, the J end by 8 bases, with 18 bases between. The germline gives CDR1 MDHEN, CDR2 SYDVKM. DNA of the CDR3: TGTGCCAGCGTCCGCCAACGAAGGGGCGAAAAACTGTTTTTT. It translates to CASVRQRRGEKLFF. Variable domain in full (rest from reference TRBV28 and TRBJ1-4): DVKVTQSSRYLVKRTGEKVFLECVQDMDHENMFWYRQDPGLGLRLIYFSYDVKMKEKGDIPEGYSVSREKKERFSLILESASTNQTSMYLCASVRQRRGEKLFFGSGTQLSVL.

The chain employs TRBV11-3 and TRBJ2-3; D gene ambiguous. In germline, CDR1 is SGHNT, CDR2 YENEEA. The germline V and J ends were trimmed by 6 bases and 0 bases, with 10 bases remaining between them. The CDR3 extends over 14 amino acids. The CDR3 nucleotides are TGTGCCAGCAGAGGCGGAACTAGCACAGATACGCAGTATTTT. Its protein product is CASRGGTSTDTQYF.

The chain couples TRBV7-6 to TRBJ2-7; 11 positions agree with TRBD2. This CDR3 has 16 amino acids. Germline values: CDR1 SGHVS, CDR2 FNYEAQ. V shed 0 bases, J shed 6 bases, and the junction held 7 bases outside the gene matches. The CDR3 DNA sequence: TGTGCCAGCAGCTTAGCTCTAGCGGGAGGCCTTGGCGAGCAGTACTTC. As protein: CASSLALAGGLGEQYF.